This paragraph reports one T cell receptor beta chain. Its antigen is still unknown. The data derive from a study of cytomegalovirus exposure and HLA in healthy donors. The study's findings and limits: It was in a later analysis that TCR association rates were seen to vary by HLA locus, highest for DRB1 and lowest for HLA-C.

Amplification used 60 Vbeta primers and 13 Jbeta primers. Profiling relied on immunoSEQ multiplex PCR, and the TCRdb table lists in-frame clones only, not all of them. The sample carries 100,000 to 150,000 clones, around four fifths recorded once. This CDR3 is 13 amino acids long. Looked up from germline, CDR1 is LNHNV and CDR2 is YYDKDF (reference sequence). With 3 bases removed from V and 6 bases from J, the gap between germline ends came to 9 bases. The specimen was PBMCs. This receptor was taken from a man in his forties or fifties in good health and CMV-seronegative. The chain uses TRBV15 and TRBJ1-5; tentative D call: TRBD1 (5 bases). The CDR3 is CATSSQGGQPQHF. The DNA of the CDR3 is TGTGCCACCAGCAGCCAGGGAGGTCAGCCCCAGCATTTT.